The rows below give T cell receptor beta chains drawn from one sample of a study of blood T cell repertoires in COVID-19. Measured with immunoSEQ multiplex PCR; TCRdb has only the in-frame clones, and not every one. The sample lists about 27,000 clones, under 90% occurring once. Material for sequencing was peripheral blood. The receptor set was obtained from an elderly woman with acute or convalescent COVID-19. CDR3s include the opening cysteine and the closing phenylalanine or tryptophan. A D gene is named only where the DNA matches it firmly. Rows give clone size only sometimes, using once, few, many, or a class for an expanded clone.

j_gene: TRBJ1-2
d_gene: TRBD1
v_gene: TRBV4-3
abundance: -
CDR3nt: TGCGCCAGCAGCCAAGCCGGGACAGCCCATAACTATGGCTACACCTTC
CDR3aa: CASSQAGTAHNYGYTF

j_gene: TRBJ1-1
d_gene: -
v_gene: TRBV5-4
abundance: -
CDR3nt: TGTGCCAGCAGCTTGGCCGGGGGAATGAACACTGAAGCTTTCTTT
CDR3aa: CASSLAGGMNTEAFF

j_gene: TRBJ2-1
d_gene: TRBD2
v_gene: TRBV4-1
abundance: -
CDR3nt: TGCGCCAGCAGCCAAAGCGGGATCCCTGAGCAGTTCTTC
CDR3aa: CASSQSGIPEQFF

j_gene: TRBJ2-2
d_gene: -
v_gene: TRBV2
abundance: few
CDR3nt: TGTGCCAGCACAGGGATGAACACCGGGGAGCTGTTTTTT
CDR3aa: CASTGMNTGELFF

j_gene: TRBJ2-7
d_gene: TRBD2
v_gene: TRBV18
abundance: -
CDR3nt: TGTGCCAGCTCAAAGGGGACTAGCGGGAAAGCGTACGAGCAGTACTTC
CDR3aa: CASSKGTSGKAYEQYF

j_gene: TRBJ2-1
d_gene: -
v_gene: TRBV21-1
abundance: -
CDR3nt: TGTGCCAGCAGCCCCCGTGGTGGCGAGCAGTTCTTC
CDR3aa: CASSPRGGEQFF

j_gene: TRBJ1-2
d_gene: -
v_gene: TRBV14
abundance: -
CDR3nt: TGTGCCAGCAGCCAAGAGCAGCGGGGCTATGGCTACACCTTC
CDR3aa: CASSQEQRGYGYTF

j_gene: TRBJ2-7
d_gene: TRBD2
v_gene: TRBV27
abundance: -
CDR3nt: TGTGCCAGCAGTGCCGGACTAGTGGGGGGGATCTACGAGCAGTACTTC
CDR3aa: CASSAGLVGGIYEQYF

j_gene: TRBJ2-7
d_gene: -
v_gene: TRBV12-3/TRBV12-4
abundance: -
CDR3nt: TGTGCCAGCAGTTCTCTGCGGTACGAGCAGTACTTC
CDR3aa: CASSSLRYEQYF

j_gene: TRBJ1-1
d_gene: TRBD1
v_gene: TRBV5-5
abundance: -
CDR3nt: TGTGCCAGCAGCGCCGGACAGGGAGGCACTGAAGCTTTCTTT
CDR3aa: CASSAGQGGTEAFF

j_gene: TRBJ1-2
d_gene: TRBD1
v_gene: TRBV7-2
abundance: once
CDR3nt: TGTGCCAGCACCCCCCGCGCGGGACAGGGGGCGGACTATGGCTACACCTTC
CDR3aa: CASTPRAGQGADYGYTF

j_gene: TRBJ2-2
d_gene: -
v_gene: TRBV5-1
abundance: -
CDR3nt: TGCGCCAGCAGCTTACAGGGAAGAGGGACCGGGGAGCTGTTTTTT
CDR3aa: CASSLQGRGTGELFF

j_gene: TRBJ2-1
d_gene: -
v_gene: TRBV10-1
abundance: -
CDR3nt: TGCGCCAGCAGCACATGGAATGAGCAGTTCTTC
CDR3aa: CASSTWNEQFF

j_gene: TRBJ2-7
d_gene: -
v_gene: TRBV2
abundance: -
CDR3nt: TGTGCCAGCAGTGCCAATGGACAGTTGCTTCTTGAGCAGTACTTC
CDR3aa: CASSANGQLLLEQYF

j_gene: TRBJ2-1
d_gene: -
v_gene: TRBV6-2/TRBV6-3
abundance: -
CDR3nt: TGTGCCAGCAGCCTCTCCCTGGGGGGGCCGCAGTTCTTC
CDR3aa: CASSLSLGGPQFF

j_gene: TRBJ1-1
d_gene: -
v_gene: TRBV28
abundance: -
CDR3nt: TGTGCCAGCAGTTTCACAGGCAGCCCTAACACTGAAGCTTTCTTT
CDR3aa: CASSFTGSPNTEAFF

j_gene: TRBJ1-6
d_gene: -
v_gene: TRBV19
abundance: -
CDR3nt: TGTGCCAGTAGTATGGACAGCTACTATTCACCCCTCCACTTT
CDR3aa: CASSMDSYYSPLHF

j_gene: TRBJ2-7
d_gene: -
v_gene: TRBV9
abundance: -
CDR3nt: TGTGCCAGCAGCGTAGTTACTACTGGAGGCGAGCAGTACTTC
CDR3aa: CASSVVTTGGEQYF

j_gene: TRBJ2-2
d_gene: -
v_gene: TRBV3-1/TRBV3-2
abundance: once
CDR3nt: TGTGCCAGCAGCTCTCGGGGGGCTTCAAACACCGGGGAGCTGTTTTTT
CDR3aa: CASSSRGASNTGELFF

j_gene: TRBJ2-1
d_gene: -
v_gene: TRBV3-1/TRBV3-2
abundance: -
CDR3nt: TGTGCCAGCAGCCAGCAGGGGTCTCCCCAGTTCTTC
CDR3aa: CASSQQGSPQFF

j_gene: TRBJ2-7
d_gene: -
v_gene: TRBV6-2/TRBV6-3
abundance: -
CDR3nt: TGTGCCAGCAGTTACTCGCGCAGGGACGAGCAGTACTTC
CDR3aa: CASSYSRRDEQYF

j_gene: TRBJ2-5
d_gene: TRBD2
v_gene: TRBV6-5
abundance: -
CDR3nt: TGTGCCAGCAGTACCCTAGCGGGAGTGGAGACCCAGTACTTC
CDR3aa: CASSTLAGVETQYF

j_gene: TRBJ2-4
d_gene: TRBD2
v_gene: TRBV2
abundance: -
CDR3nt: TGTGCCAGTCATAGCGGGTCTCTAGCCAAAAACATTCAGTACTTC
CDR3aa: CASHSGSLAKNIQYF

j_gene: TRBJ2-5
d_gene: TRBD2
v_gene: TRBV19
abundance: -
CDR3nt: TGTGCCAGTAGTAGCCGGGGGGGCCGTAGCGAGACCCAGTACTTC
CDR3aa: CASSSRGGRSETQYF

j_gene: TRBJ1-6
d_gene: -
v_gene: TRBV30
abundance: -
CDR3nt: TGTGCCTGCGGGACACTTAATTCACCCCTCCACTTT
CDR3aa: CACGTLNSPLHF

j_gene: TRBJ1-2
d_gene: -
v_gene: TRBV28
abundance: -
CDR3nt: TGTGCCATCCTGGCCGCGGGGAGGTATGGCTACACCTTC
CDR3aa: CAILAAGRYGYTF

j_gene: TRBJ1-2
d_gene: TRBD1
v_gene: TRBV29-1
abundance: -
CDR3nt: TGCAGCGCGGGGACAGGGATATTAGCTAACTATGGCTACACCTTC
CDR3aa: CSAGTGILANYGYTF

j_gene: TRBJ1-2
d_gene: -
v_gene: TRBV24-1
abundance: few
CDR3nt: TGTGCCACCAGTGAGCCTGGACTTAACTATGGCTACACCTTC
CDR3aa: CATSEPGLNYGYTF

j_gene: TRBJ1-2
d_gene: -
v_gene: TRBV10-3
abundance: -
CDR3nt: TGTGCCATCAGCCCCGGGAATGGCTACACCTTC
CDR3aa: CAISPGNGYTF

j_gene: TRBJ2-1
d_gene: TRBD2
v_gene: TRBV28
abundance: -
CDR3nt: TGTGCCAGCAGTTTTGGGGGGGGTTACAATGAGCAGTTCTTC
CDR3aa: CASSFGGGYNEQFF

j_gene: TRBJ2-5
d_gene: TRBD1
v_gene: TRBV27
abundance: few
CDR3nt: TGTGCCAGCAGTTTAACAGGGGTCTTCCAAGAGACCCAGTACTTC
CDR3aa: CASSLTGVFQETQYF

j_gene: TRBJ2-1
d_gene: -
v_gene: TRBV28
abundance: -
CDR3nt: TGTGCCAGCAGTTTTAGCGACTCCTACAATGAGCAGTTCTTC
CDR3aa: CASSFSDSYNEQFF

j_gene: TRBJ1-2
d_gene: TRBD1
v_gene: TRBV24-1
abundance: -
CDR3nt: TGTGCCACCAGTGCAACGCGGGACAGGGGGACGAGCTACACCTTC
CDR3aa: CATSATRDRGTSYTF

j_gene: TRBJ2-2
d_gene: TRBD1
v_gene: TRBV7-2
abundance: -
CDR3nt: TGTGCCAGCAGCTTAAGCCCAAACAGGGGGCCGACCGGGGAGCTGTTTTTT
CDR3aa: CASSLSPNRGPTGELFF

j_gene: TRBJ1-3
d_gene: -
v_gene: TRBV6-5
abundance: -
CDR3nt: TGTGCCAGCAGTTCGGGGGGGGCAGGGGAGGACACCATATATTTT
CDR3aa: CASSSGGAGEDTIYF

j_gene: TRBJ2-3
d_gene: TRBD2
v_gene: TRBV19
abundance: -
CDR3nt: TGTGCCAGTAGTATGGGACTAGCGGGACCGGGGGATACGCAGTATTTT
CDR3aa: CASSMGLAGPGDTQYF

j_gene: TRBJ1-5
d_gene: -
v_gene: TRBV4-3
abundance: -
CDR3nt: TGCGCCAGCAGCCAAAACTGGGACACAAATCAGCCCCAGCATTTT
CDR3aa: CASSQNWDTNQPQHF

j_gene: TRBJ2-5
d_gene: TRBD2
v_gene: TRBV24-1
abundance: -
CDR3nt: TGTGCCACCGGGGGACTAGCGTGGGAGACCCAGTACTTC
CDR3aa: CATGGLAWETQYF

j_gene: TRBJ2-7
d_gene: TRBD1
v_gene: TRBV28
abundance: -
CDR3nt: TGTGCCAGCAGTTTGGGACAGGGGGCTTGGTCCTACGAGCAGTACTTC
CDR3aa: CASSLGQGAWSYEQYF

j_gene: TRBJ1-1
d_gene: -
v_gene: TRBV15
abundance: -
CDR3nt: TGTGCCACCAGCACCAGAGGGACTAGGGGGGAAGCTTTCTTT
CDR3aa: CATSTRGTRGEAFF

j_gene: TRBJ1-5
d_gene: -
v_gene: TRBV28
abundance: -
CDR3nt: TGTGCCAGCAGTAGGGAGGCGGCCGGACAAGGTCCCCAGCATTTT
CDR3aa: CASSREAAGQGPQHF

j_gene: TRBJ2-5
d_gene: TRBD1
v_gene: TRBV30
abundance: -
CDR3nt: TGTGCCTGGAGCTGGGACAGGGGGGAGACCCAGTACTTC
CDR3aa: CAWSWDRGETQYF

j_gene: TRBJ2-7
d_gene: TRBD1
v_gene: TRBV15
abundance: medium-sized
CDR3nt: TGTGCCACCAGCAGAGGACAGGGGGCCCGGGAGCAGTACTTC
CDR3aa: CATSRGQGAREQYF

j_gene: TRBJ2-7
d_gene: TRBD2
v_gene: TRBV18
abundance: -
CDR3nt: TGTGCCAGCACCACTAGCGGGGGATCCTACGAGCAGTACTTC
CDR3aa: CASTTSGGSYEQYF

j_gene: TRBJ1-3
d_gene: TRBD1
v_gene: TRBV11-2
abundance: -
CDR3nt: TGTGCCAGCAGCTATCCAGGGACAGGGACTGGAAACACCATATATTTT
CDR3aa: CASSYPGTGTGNTIYF

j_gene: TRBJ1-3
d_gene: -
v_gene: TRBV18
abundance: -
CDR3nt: TGTGCCAGCTCACCCGACACCTCTGGAAACACCATATATTTT
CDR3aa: CASSPDTSGNTIYF